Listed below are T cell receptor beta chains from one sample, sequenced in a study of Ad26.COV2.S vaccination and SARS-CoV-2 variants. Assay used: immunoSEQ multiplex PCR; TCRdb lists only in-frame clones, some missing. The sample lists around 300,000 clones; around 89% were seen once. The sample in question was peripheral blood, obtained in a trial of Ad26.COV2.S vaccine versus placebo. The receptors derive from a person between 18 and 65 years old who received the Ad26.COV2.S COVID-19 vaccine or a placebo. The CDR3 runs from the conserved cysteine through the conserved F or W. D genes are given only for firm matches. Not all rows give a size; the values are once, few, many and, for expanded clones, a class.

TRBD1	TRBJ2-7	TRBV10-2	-	CASSEGTGFNYEQYF	TGCGCCAGCAGTGAAGGGACAGGCTTTAACTACGAGCAGTACTTC
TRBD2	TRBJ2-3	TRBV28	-	CASSPRTSGRDTQYF	TGTGCCAGCAGTCCCCGGACTAGCGGGAGGGATACGCAGTATTTT
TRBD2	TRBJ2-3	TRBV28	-	CASHPTSGRGPDTQYF	TGTGCCAGCCACCCCACTAGCGGGAGGGGGCCAGATACGCAGTATTTT
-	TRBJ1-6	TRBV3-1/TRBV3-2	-	CASSSAPGAHSPLHF	TGTGCCAGCAGCTCTGCACCAGGGGCCCATTCACCCCTCCACTTT
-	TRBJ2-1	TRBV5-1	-	CASSWRETYNEQFF	TGCGCCAGCAGTTGGCGGGAAACCTACAATGAGCAGTTCTTC
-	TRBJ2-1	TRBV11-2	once	CASSAVVGVGEQFF	TGTGCCAGCAGCGCGGTGGTAGGGGTGGGAGAGCAGTTCTTC
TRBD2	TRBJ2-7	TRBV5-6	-	CASSLGVSGPTYEQYF	TGTGCCAGCAGCTTGGGTGTTAGCGGGCCCACCTACGAGCAGTACTTC
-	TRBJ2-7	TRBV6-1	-	CASSEGSVYEQYF	TGTGCCAGCAGTGAAGGTAGCGTCTACGAGCAGTACTTC
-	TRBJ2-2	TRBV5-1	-	CASSTGTGELFF	TGCGCCAGCAGTACCGGCACCGGGGAGCTGTTTTTT
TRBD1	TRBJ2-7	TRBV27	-	CASSLSDRAGYEQYF	TGTGCCAGCAGTTTATCAGACAGGGCGGGCTACGAGCAGTACTTC
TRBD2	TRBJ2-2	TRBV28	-	CASSLRTSGSTGELFF	TGTGCCAGCAGTCTTAGGACTAGCGGAAGCACCGGGGAGCTGTTTTTT
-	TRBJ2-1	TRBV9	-	CASSVAASSAGEQFF	TGTGCCAGCAGCGTAGCGGCCTCTTCCGCCGGTGAGCAGTTCTTC
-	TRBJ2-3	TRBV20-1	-	CSASDKNTDTQYF	TGCAGTGCTAGTGACAAAAACACAGATACGCAGTATTTT
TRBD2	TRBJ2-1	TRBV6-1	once	CASSERPSGGADYNEQFF	TGTGCCAGCAGTGAAAGGCCTAGCGGGGGGGCCGACTACAATGAGCAGTTCTTC
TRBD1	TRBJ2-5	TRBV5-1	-	CASSLAGQGAQETQYF	TGCGCCAGCAGCTTGGCAGGCCAGGGGGCCCAAGAGACCCAGTACTTC
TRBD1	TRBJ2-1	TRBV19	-	CASSILATGNNEQFF	TGTGCCAGTAGTATTCTTGCGACAGGGAACAATGAGCAGTTCTTC
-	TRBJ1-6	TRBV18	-	CASSPNRLSPLHF	TGTGCCAGCTCACCAAACAGGTTGTCACCCCTCCACTTT
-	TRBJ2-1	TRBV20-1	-	CSASLGNEQFF	TGCAGTGCTAGTTTAGGCAATGAGCAGTTCTTC
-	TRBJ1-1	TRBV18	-	CASSFDSMNTEAFF	TGTGCCAGCTCATTCGACAGCATGAACACTGAAGCTTTCTTT
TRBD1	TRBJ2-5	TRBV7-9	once	CASSLGDRGLETQYF	TGTGCCAGCAGCTTAGGTGACAGGGGGCTGGAGACCCAGTACTTC
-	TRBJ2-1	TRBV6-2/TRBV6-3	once	CASSLEDASEQFF	TGTGCCAGCAGTCTCGAGGACGCCAGTGAGCAGTTCTTC
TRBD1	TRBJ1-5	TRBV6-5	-	CASTLTGLSQPQHF	TGTGCCAGCACATTGACAGGGCTTAGCCAGCCCCAGCATTTT
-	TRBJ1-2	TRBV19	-	CASSQTRTPANYGYTF	TGTGCCAGTAGTCAGACCCGGACGCCTGCTAACTATGGCTACACCTTC
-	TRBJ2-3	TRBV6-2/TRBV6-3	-	CASSWGRGADTQYF	TGTGCCAGCAGTTGGGGCAGGGGCGCAGATACGCAGTATTTT
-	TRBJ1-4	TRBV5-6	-	CASSRTLGGGEKLFF	TGTGCCAGCAGCCGGACACTGGGCGGGGGTGAAAAACTGTTTTTT
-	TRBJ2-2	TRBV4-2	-	CASSHSRAGELFF	TGTGCCAGCAGCCATTCCCGGGCCGGGGAGCTGTTTTTT